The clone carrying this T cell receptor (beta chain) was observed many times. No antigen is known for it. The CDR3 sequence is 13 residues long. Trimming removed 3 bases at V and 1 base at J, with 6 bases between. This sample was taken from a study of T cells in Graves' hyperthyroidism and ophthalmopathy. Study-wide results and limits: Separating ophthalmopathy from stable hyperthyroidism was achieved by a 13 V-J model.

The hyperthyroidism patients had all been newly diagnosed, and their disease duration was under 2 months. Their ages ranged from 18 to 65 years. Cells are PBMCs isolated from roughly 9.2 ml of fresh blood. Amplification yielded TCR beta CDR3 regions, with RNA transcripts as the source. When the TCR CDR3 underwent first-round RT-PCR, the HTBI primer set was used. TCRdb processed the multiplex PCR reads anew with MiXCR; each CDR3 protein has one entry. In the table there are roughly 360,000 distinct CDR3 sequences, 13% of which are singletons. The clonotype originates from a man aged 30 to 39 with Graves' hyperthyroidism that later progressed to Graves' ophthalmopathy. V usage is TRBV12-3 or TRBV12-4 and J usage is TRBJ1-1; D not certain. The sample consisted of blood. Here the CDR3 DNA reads TGTGCCAGCAGTTTCTTCCCGAACACTGAAGCTTTCTTT. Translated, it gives CASSFFPNTEAFF.